The next 5 T cell receptor beta chains were all read from a single sample in a study of blood T cell repertoires in COVID-19. TCRdb's table, derived via immunoSEQ multiplex PCR, lists solely in-frame clones and lacks some. The sample lists about 26,000 clones; about 90% were seen once. The material sequenced was peripheral blood. These receptors all stem from a human donor in a cohort sampled during active COVID-19.

The chain couples TRBV5-1 to TRBJ2-5; D is possibly TRBD1 (6 bases). The CDR3 has 15 residues. V was cut by 4 bases and J by 4 bases, with 17 bases left in between. Germline lookup yields CDR1 SGHRS and CDR2 YFSETQ. For the CDR3, the DNA is TGCGCCAGCAGCAGGGGGACCAGGGGTGGAGAGACCCAGTACTTC. This gives the protein CASSRGTRGGETQYF.

The chain has TRBV3-1 (or the pseudogene TRBV3-2) and TRBJ2-5, with 8 bases identical to TRBD2. CDR1 is LGHDT and CDR2 is YNNKEL in the germline V gene (reference sequence). The V gene end was trimmed by 4 bases and the J gene end by 5 bases; junction bases not matched to a gene: 6. The CDR3 loop spans 14 amino acids. The CDR3 DNA reads TGTGCCAGCAGCCGCGGGGCTAGCGGGGAGACCCAGTACTTC. Translated: CASSRGASGETQYF.

The chain combines TRBV20-1 with TRBJ2-2; 7 bases fit TRBD2. V was pared by 3 bases and J by 1 base, with 2 bases of the junction left unmatched. CDR1 DFQATT and CDR2 SNEGSKA come from the germline V gene (reference sequence). This CDR3 comprises 14 residues. CDR3 loop: CSASGGVNTGELFF. The CDR3 bases are TGCAGTGCTAGTGGGGGGGTGAACACCGGGGAGCTGTTTTTT.

J is TRBJ2-5 and V is TRBV24-1; weak D call: TRBD2 (5 bases). The V and J ends lost 2 bases and 1 base respectively, with 7 bases between them. The germline V gene has CDR1 KGHDR and CDR2 SFDVKD. This CDR3 region has 14 residues. CDR3 sequence: CATSDSGIQETQYF. The CDR3 DNA sequence: TGTGCCACCAGTGATTCGGGGATCCAAGAGACCCAGTACTTC.

The chain joins TRBV27 to TRBJ1-6, with 7 positions matching TRBD1. CDR3 size: 14 residues. V shed 5 bases, J shed 14 bases, and the junction held 12 bases outside the gene matches. Looked up from germline, CDR1 is MNHEY and CDR2 is SMNVEV (reference sequence). CDR3 coding DNA: TGTGCCAGCAGTCTTCAACCGGACAGGCAGACCCTCCACTTT. This gives the protein CASSLQPDRQTLHF.